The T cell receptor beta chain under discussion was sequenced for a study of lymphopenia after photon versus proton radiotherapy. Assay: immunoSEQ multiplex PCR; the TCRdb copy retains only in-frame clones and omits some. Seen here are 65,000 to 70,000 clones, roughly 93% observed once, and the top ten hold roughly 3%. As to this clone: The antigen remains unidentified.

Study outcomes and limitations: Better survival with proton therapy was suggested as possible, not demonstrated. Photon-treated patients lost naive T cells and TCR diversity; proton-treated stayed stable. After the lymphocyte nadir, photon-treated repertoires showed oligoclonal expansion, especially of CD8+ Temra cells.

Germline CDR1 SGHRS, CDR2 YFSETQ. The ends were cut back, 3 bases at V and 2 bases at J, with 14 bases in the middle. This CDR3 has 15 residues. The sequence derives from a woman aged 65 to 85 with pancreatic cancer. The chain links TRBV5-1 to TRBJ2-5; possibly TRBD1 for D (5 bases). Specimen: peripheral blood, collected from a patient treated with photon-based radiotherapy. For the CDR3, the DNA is TGCGCCAGCAGCTCCGGCCAGGGCCTACAAGAGACCCAGTACTTC. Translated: CASSSGQGLQETQYF. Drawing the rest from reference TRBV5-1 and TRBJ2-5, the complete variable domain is KAGVTQTPRYLIKTRGQQVTLSCSPISGHRSVSWYQQTPGQGLQFLFEYFSETQRNKGNFPGRFSGRQFSNSRSEMNVSTLELGDSALYLCASSSGQGLQETQYFGPGTRLLVL.